This entry lists 5 T cell receptor beta chains sequenced from one sample in a study of cytomegalovirus exposure and HLA in healthy donors. Researchers ran the PCR with 60 Vbeta and 13 Jbeta primers. This table comes from immunoSEQ multiplex PCR, and its TCRdb copy is limited to in-frame clones, with some not included. In the table there are some 100,000 clones, around 76% of which are singletons. Sequencing was carried out using PBMCs. These receptors were obtained from a woman between 45 and 60 years old in good health and CMV-seropositive.

The chain couples TRBV14 to TRBJ1-1, with TRBD1 as a possible D gene (5 bases). V was shortened by 4 bases and J by 7 bases, with 16 bases between the two germline ends. The CDR3 consists of 14 residues. Germline V CDR1 and CDR2: SGHDN, FVKESK. CDR3 in amino acids: CASSRIGGWDEAFF. The CDR3 DNA reads as TGTGCCAGCAGCCGCATTGGGGGGTGGGATGAAGCTTTCTTT.

The chain couples TRBV30 to TRBJ2-3, with 7 bases matching TRBD2. There are 17 residues in the CDR3. Germline loops: CDR1 GTSNPN, CDR2 SVGIG (reference sequence). V lost 0 bases, J lost 5 bases, and 14 bases stayed unmatched. CDR3 DNA: TGTGCCTGGAGTGTGGGGGACTACTACAATTATCTAGATACGCAGTATTTT. Translation gives CAWSVGDYYNYLDTQYF.

The chain has TRBV7-8 and TRBJ2-2; 8 nucleotides align to TRBD1. V was clipped by 5 bases and J by 4 bases; unmatched bases: 3. This CDR3 has 14 residues. CDR1 SGHVS and CDR2 FQNEAQ come from the germline V gene. CDR3 bases: TGTGCCAGCAGCCGGGACAGGACCACCGGGGAGCTGTTTTTT. Its translation: CASSRDRTTGELFF.

The chain links TRBV6-1 to TRBJ1-1, with D uncertain. The length of the CDR3 is 15 residues. V was cut by 7 bases and J by 1 base, with 16 bases left in between. Germline lookup yields CDR1 MNHNS and CDR2 SASEGT. The CDR3, as DNA: TGTGCCAGCATCGAGGGCCCCACAAAGAACACTGAAGCTTTCTTT. Amino acid sequence: CASIEGPTKNTEAFF.

V gene TRBV6-5 combines with J gene TRBJ2-3; TRBD1 matches 12 bases. The V and J ends lost 8 bases and 5 bases, in that order; junction bases with no gene match: 2. Germline CDR1 reads MNHEY; CDR2 reads SVGAGI. This CDR3 has 13 residues. This chain's CDR3 is CASRDRGRDTQYF. CDR3 nucleotide sequence: TGTGCCAGCCGGGACAGGGGGCGAGATACGCAGTATTTT.